What follows describes a single TCR beta chain. As yet, its antigen is unknown. The data stem from a study of cytomegalovirus exposure and HLA in healthy donors. General observations from the study: The study designated 150 or so TCR beta chains cytomegalovirus-associated. Later on, an analysis found that several of the most significant clusters appeared to be linked to common viral pathogens, which included parvovirus B19.

Primers: 60 Vbeta forward and 13 Jbeta reverse. The protocol was immunoSEQ multiplex PCR, while the TCRdb copy is restricted to in-frame clones and leaves out a portion. The table lists 90,000 or so clones, approximately 69% of them singletons. Sequencing used PBMCs. This TCR came from a boy aged 5-17 years in good health and CMV-seropositive.

The chain's CDR3 is CASNLQGTNSPLHF. CDR3 DNA: TGTGCCAGCAATCTACAGGGGACCAATTCACCCCTCCACTTT. The chain combines TRBV6-1 with TRBJ1-6; 7 bases fit TRBD1. CDR3 size: 14 residues. Germline lookup yields CDR1 MNHNS and CDR2 SASEGT. Germline trimming cut 7 bases from V and 7 bases from J; bases unmatched to any gene: 7.